This T cell receptor (beta chain) came from a study of beta chain features in type 1 diabetes. General study points: At VDJ recombination sites, type 1 diabetes patients had fewer insertions and more deleted nucleotides.

Remarks on this clone: Its antigen is undetermined.

Every bit of the isolated RNA underwent reverse transcription, so sequencing read expressed TCRB transcripts. The assay was immunoSEQ multiplex PCR, and TCRdb's table has in-frame clones only and misses some. The sample includes 90,000 to 110,000 clones, 30% to 40% of them seen just once. Purity exceeding 95% was reached by all sorted populations. V gave up 1 base and J gave up 5 bases; unmatched junction bases: 6. Germline values: CDR1 SGHDN, CDR2 FVKESK. The CDR3 length is 15 residues. This TCR came from a woman aged 18-29 years in good health. The sequencing input was stem cell memory CD4+ T cells from blood. The chain links TRBV14 to TRBJ2-7; 9 nucleotides align to TRBD2. The chain's CDR3 is CASSQGLAGLHEQYF. In DNA form, the CDR3 reads TGTGCCAGCAGCCAAGGGCTAGCGGGATTGCACGAGCAGTACTTC.